This TCR beta chain was recorded in a study of shared clonotypes between healthy human individuals. It was CD45RO-negative cells, positively selected for CCR7, that made up naive CD8 cells, with terminally differentiated effector memory CD45RA+ cells excluded. TCRdb keeps only in-frame clones here, not all; method: immunoSEQ multiplex PCR. Of 800,000 to 950,000 clones in the sample, around 96% were seen once. Germline assignment: CDR1 SQVTM and CDR2 ANQGSEA. This CDR3 is 15 amino acids long. V shed 3 bases, J shed 0 bases, and the junction held 5 bases outside the gene matches. This clonotype was sampled from a man aged 25-45 years in good health. The sequenced sample consisted of naive CD8+ T cells sorted from blood. The rearrangement uses TRBV29-1 and TRBJ2-7; 10 nucleotides align to TRBD1. The CDR3 spells CSVERTGGNSYEQYF. The CDR3 nucleotides read TGCAGCGTTGAGAGGACAGGGGGAAACTCCTACGAGCAGTACTTC.